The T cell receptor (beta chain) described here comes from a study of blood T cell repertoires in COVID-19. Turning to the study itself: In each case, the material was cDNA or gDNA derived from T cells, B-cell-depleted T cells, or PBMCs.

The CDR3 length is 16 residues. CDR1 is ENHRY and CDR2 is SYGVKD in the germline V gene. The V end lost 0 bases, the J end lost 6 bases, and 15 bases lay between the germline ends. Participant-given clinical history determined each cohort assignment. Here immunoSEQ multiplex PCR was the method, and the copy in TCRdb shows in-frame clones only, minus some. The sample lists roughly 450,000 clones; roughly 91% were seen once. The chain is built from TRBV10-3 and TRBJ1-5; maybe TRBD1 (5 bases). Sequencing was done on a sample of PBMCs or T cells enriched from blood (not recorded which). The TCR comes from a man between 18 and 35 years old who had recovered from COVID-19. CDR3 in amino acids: CAISESSSREGQPQHF. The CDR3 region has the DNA TGTGCCATCAGTGAGTCGAGTTCCAGGGAAGGTCAGCCCCAGCATTTT.